Described below is a single T cell receptor beta chain sequence and its context. This CDR3 region has 11 residues. The ends were cut back, 4 bases at V and 12 bases at J, with 7 bases in the middle. These data are taken from a study of blood T cell repertoires in COVID-19. Study background: Acute and convalescent COVID-19 specimens originated in the United States, Italy and Spain.

This table comes from immunoSEQ multiplex PCR, and its TCRdb copy is limited to in-frame clones, with some not included. Of fewer than 150,000 clones in the sample, around 73% were seen once. The genes are TRBV12-3 or TRBV12-4 and TRBJ1-6; possible D gene TRBD1, 5 bases. The clonotype comes from a man in his 60s who had recovered from COVID-19. Sequencing was carried out using peripheral blood. CDR3 sequence (DNA): TGTGCCAGCAGTTCCGGGGGACCCCTCCACTTT. Translation: CASSSGGPLHF.